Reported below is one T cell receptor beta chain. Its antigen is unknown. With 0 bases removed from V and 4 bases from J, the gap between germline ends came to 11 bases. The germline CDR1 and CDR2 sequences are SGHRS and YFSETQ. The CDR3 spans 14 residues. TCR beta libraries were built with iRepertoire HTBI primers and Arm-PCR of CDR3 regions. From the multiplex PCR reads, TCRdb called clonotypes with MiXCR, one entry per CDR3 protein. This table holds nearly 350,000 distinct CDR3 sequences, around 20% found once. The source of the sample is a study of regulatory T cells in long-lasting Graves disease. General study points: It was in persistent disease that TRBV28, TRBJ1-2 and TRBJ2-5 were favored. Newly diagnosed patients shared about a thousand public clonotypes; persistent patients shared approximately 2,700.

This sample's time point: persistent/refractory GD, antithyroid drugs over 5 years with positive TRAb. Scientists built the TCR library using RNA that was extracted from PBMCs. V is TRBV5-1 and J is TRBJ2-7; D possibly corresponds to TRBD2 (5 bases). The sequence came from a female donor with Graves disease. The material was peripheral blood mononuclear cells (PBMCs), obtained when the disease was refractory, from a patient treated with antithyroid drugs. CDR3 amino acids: CASSLEDPGYEQYF. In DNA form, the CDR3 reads TGCGCCAGCAGCTTGGAGGATCCGGGGTACGAGCAGTACTTC.